What follows are 16 T cell receptor beta chains derived from one specimen sequenced in a study of technical replicates of blood from several donors. Profiling relied on immunoSEQ multiplex PCR, and the TCRdb table lists in-frame clones only, not all of them. The sample records tens of thousands of clones, approximately 94% being singletons. The sample was T cells isolated from PBMCs. The receptors come from a human donor in good health.

The genes are TRBV30 and TRBJ2-1; TRBD2 agrees at 7 bases. This CDR3 contains 13 residues. V trimming: 7 bases; J trimming: 14 bases; junction bases outside the gene matches: 17. Germline CDR1 GTSNPN, CDR2 SVGIG (reference sequence). DNA of the CDR3: TGTGCCTATCTGAAAGTCGCTACTAGCGCTGAGTTCTTC. Encoded protein: CAYLKVATSAEFF.

This chain joins TRBV27 and TRBJ2-4; a weak D match, TRBD1 (6 bases). V lost 5 bases and J 3 bases, leaving 26 bases between the germline ends. The CDR3 consists of 19 residues. Germline V gene lookup returns CDR1 MNHEY and CDR2 SMNVEV (reference sequence). Written as DNA, the CDR3 is TGTGCCAGCAGTCGATACCCCGCAACAGGGACGGTGGACAAAAACATTCAGTACTTC. It encodes CASSRYPATGTVDKNIQYF.

This clone was seen a single time. J is TRBJ2-5 and V is TRBV6-5, with D perhaps TRBD1 (6 bases). The end of the DNA is better explained by TRBJ2-7, so the J call may be wrong. This CDR3 comprises 11 residues. Germline V gene sequence: CDR1 MNHEY, CDR2 SVGAGI. This chain's CDR3 is CASSIGGEQYF. The CDR3 DNA follows: TGTGCCAGCAGCATAGGGGGCGAGCAGTACTTC.

The chain has TRBV2 and TRBJ2-5; D is undetermined. Germline lookup yields CDR1 SNHLY and CDR2 FYNNEI. CDR3 length: 11 amino acids. V was trimmed by 8 bases and J by 0 bases, leaving 4 bases between them. The CDR3 sequence: CASQYQETQYF. The DNA of the CDR3 is TGTGCCAGCCAGTACCAAGAGACCCAGTACTTC.

This clone showed up just once. The V and J genes are TRBV7-9 and TRBJ2-7; TRBD2 agrees at 9 bases. CDR1 is SEHNR and CDR2 is FQNEAQ in the germline V gene (reference sequence). Losses at the gene ends were 6 bases for V and 2 bases for J; bases not matched to a gene: 8. The length of the CDR3 is 15 residues. CDR3 sequence (DNA): TGTGCCAGCAGTATACCGGGACTAGCCGCCTACGAGCAGTACTTC. As protein: CASSIPGLAAYEQYF.

The chain has TRBV2 and TRBJ2-7, with D maybe TRBD2 (5 bases). Trimming pared 8 bases from V and 5 bases from J, leaving 13 bases between. This CDR3 is built from 12 residues. Germline V gives CDR1 SNHLY, CDR2 FYNNEI. The DNA of the CDR3 is TGTGCCAGCGAGCTGAGGGCCCACGAGCAGTACTTC. This translates into CASELRAHEQYF.

This clone was recorded a few times. The gene calls are TRBV4-1 and TRBJ2-1; D gene uncertain. V was shortened by 1 base and J by 5 bases, with 6 bases between the two germline ends. There are 13 residues in the CDR3. The germline V gene has CDR1 MGHRA and CDR2 YSYEKL. CDR3 nucleotides: TGCGCCAGCAGCCAAGTGAGCGACAATGAGCAGTTCTTC. As protein: CASSQVSDNEQFF.

This chain uses TRBV27 with TRBJ1-1; D gene uncertain. The CDR3 has 14 residues. Germline V gives CDR1 MNHEY, CDR2 SMNVEV (reference sequence). Deletions cut 1 base from V and 1 base from J, with 7 bases between. This CDR3 is CASSLLIQNTEAFF. The CDR3 DNA reads TGTGCCAGCAGTTTATTAATACAGAACACTGAAGCTTTCTTT.

The rearrangement uses TRBV10-2 and TRBJ1-4, with D uncertain. In germline, CDR1 is WSHSY, CDR2 SAAADI. The ends were cut back, 6 bases at V and 4 bases at J, with 3 bases in the middle. The CDR3 loop spans 11 amino acids. The CDR3 sequence: CASSNNEKLFF. The CDR3 DNA follows: TGCGCCAGCAGCAATAATGAAAAACTGTTTTTT.

The chain carries TRBV9 and TRBJ2-7, with 9 positions matching TRBD2. Trimming at V came to 0 bases and at J to 1 base, leaving 2 bases not matched to a gene. CDR3 length: 15 residues. The germline V gene has CDR1 SGDLS and CDR2 YYNGEE. The CDR3 region has the DNA TGTGCCAGCAGCGTAGCCCTAGCGGGGTCCTACGAGCAGTACTTC. Its protein product is CASSVALAGSYEQYF.

The chain has TRBV6-5 and TRBJ2-5; 10 nucleotides line up with TRBD1. This CDR3 has 16 amino acids. J lost 5 bases, V lost 4 bases, and 10 bases had no gene match. CDR1 and CDR2 from the germline V gene are MNHEY and SVGAGI. CDR3 sequence reads: CASSFTFRDRGETQYF. DNA for the CDR3: TGTGCCAGCAGTTTCACGTTCCGGGACAGGGGTGAGACCCAGTACTTC.

The genes are TRBV6-5 and TRBJ2-5; TRBD1 matches 7 bases. V lost 6 bases, J lost 3 bases, and 4 bases stayed unmatched. In germline, CDR1 is MNHEY, CDR2 SVGAGI. This CDR3 comprises 13 residues. The CDR3 coding sequence is TGTGCCAGCAGCCTAGGGACAGAAGAGACCCAGTACTTC. This codes for CASSLGTEETQYF.

The chain carries TRBV30 and TRBJ1-4, with 7 bases lining up with TRBD1. Germline loops: CDR1 GTSNPN, CDR2 SVGIG (reference sequence). The CDR3 length is 17 residues. The J segment lost 7 bases and the V segment lost 3 bases, leaving 17 bases of the junction unmatched. The CDR3 coding sequence is TGTGCCTGGAGCCCTTCTAATGGGCTAGGGGGCAGTGAAAAACTGTTTTTT. Translating it yields CAWSPSNGLGGSEKLFF.

The count of this clone is one. The V call is TRBV21-1, the J call TRBJ1-5; the table's D call, TRBD1, has no DNA check behind it. TRBV21-1 constitutes a pseudogene. This CDR3 has 16 residues. CDR3 coding DNA: TGTGCCAGCAGCAAAGGCGGACAGATACAGATTCAGCCCCAGCATTTT. Its protein product is CASSKGGQIQIQPQHF.

This sequence joins TRBV19 and TRBJ2-1, with 15 bases aligning to TRBD2. With 7 bases clipped from V and 7 bases from J, the junction kept 8 bases outside the gene matches. CDR1 is LNHDA, CDR2 SQIVND, per germline (reference sequence). The length of the CDR3 is 16 residues. This chain's CDR3 is CASTTPGTSGRNEQFF. CDR3 DNA: TGTGCCAGTACCACGCCGGGGACTAGCGGGAGGAATGAGCAGTTCTTC. The full variable domain, completed using reference TRBV19 and TRBJ2-1, is DGGITQSPKYLFRKEGQNVTLSCEQNLNHDAMYWYRQDPGQGLRLIYYSQIVNDFQKGDIAEGYSVSREKKESFPLTVTSAQKNPTAFYLCASTTPGTSGRNEQFFGPGTRLTVL.

The genes are TRBV9 and TRBJ2-1; no reliable D call. The V gene lost 1 base and the J gene lost 7 bases, with 18 bases spanning the gap. The CDR3 covers 16 residues. The germline CDR1 and CDR2 sequences are SGDLS and YYNGEE. CDR3 in DNA: TGTGCCAGCAGCGTATTCTTAGCCGGCGAAAAGAATGAGCAGTTCTTC. Amino acids: CASSVFLAGEKNEQFF.